This T cell receptor (beta chain) stems from a study of blood T cells in healthy people across ages (dated by TCRdb to the mid-2010s). At the level of the whole study: In model experiments, roughly one uniquely barcoded TCR beta cDNA molecule per two T cells was captured by template switching. Age-related changes in TCR beta repertoire diversity were measured in the study by deep sequencing normalized with unique cDNA molecular identifiers. Donors were grouped into four age groups: young (average approximately 15 years), middle-aged (over 35), aged (approximately 67) and long-lived (approximately 82). To avoid experimental bias, donors of different ages were distributed randomly across sequencing lanes. Using the same blood draw, the study looked at two additional independent replicas of 1 million unique cDNA reads for two donors, one aged 18 to 29 and the other aged 80 or older.

Libraries were built with 5' RACE. Sequenced on an Illumina HiSeq 2500. A second roughly 6 to 11 cycle PCR used a sample-barcoded 5' primer and a J-beta primer mix. A unique molecular identifier was introduced onto each TCR beta cDNA molecule by a template-switch 5' adaptor carrying 12 random nucleotides. At least 2.5 million CDR3-containing paired-end reads were obtained from each sample. All of the RNA was converted into first-strand cDNA using the Mint cDNA synthesis kit, with a TRBC-specific oligonucleotide serving as the primer. All cDNA was treated with uracil-DNA glycosylase and then went through a first 18-cycle PCR with the universal primers M1SS and BC2_uni_R. As for the authors' bioinformatics: For normalization, 1 million high-quality reads were randomly selected from each sample, with every read carrying a distinct molecular identifier. Instead of being binned into consensus sequences, reads with shared molecular identifiers were discarded. MiTCR, with a Q25 quality threshold and the strictest error-elimination algorithm, was used for CDR3 identification, clonotype clustering and error correction. Lower-bound total TCR beta diversity was estimated with a nonparametric unseen species model using Euler transformation. TCRdb trimmed public reads at Q25 via fastp, called clones via MiXCR and kept in-frame beta chains. Here each entry gathers all rows of one CDR3 protein and keeps the most common genes and DNA. TCRdb, rather than the study authors, made the V and J calls. For this sample the table gives hundreds of thousands of distinct CDR3 sequences, of which roughly 41% were detected only once. Of the sample, about 32% falls within the top ten clones.

Including cysteine and phenylalanine, the CDR3 has 16 amino acids. Only the CDR3 region is kept as DNA, spanning 48 bases read in frame from base 1. Trimming leaves V shorter by 4 bases and J shorter by 5 bases, with the junction holding 8 bases beyond the gene matches. Based on the germline V gene, the CDR1 and CDR2 sequences are LGHNA and YSLEER. Here is what the overall study found, with its caveats: Total diversity estimates from one million sequenced T cells were considered lower bounds and underestimates. Because profiling used bulk unsorted PBMCs, naive and antigen-experienced compartments could not be compared conclusively. The CMV infection status of donors was not known, potentially confounding age-related changes in expanded clonotypes. Compared with the aged group, more naive CD4+ T cells, fewer expanded clones and increased TCR diversity were shown by the long-lived group, suggesting age selection. Observed TCR beta diversity per million T cells fell roughly linearly with age, and a significant reduction was already apparent by age roughly 40. Observed TCR beta diversity correlated strongly with the percentage of naive T cells measured by flow cytometry.

Points on this clonotype: Its antigen has not been determined. No much larger clone is present one base from it, and per-base qualities are unavailable.

Systemically healthy Caucasian individuals from Russia, roughly 40 in total and aged about 6 to 95 years, were included as donors. Around 9.9 milliliters of peripheral blood were collected from each donor into EDTA-treated Vacutainer tubes. Ficoll-Paque density-gradient centrifugation was used to isolate PBMCs, with at least 7 million per sample. Trizol reagent was used to extract total RNA from the PBMCs, yielding at least 6 micrograms per sample. For every donor, flow cytometry on a PBMC aliquot measured the percentage of naive CD45RAhigh/CD27high T cells. The sequence was obtained from a man older than 75 in good health. Here the chain combines TRBV4-3 and TRBJ2-7; TRBD2 lines up with 13 middle nucleotides. Sequenced sample: blood. The CDR3 here reads CASSRGRTSGRNEQYF. In nucleotide form, the sequence is TGCGCCAGCAGCCGAGGCAGGACTAGCGGGAGAAACGAGCAGTACTTC.